These 6 T cell receptor beta chains share one sample of origin, sequenced in a study of technical replicates of blood from a few donors. Generated by immunoSEQ multiplex PCR, the TCRdb table keeps only in-frame clones and is missing some. The sample yields tens of thousands of clones, just under 90% seen once. Specimen: PBMCs. The source is a human donor in good health. Some clones in this sample may be carry-over from other donors' samples.

The chain uses TRBV7-2 and TRBJ2-5; TRBD2 matches 10 bases. CDR1 is SGHTA and CDR2 is FQGNSA in the germline V gene. V was clipped by 5 bases and J by 4 bases; unmatched bases: 7. The CDR3 length is 15 residues. CDR3 in amino acids: CASSPPSGRPETQYF. The CDR3 DNA follows: TGTGCCAGCAGCCCTCCTAGCGGGAGACCAGAGACCCAGTACTTC.

This clone has a single count. J is TRBJ2-1 and V is TRBV6-6; 7 nucleotides agree with TRBD1. The CDR3 covers 16 residues. Looked up from germline, CDR1 is MNHNY and CDR2 is SVGAGI (reference sequence). V was clipped by 7 bases and J by 9 bases; unmatched bases: 18. For the CDR3, the DNA is TGTGCCAGCAATTCCGCTATCGCAGGGGGAAATGGTGAGCAGTTCTTC. Protein sequence: CASNSAIAGGNGEQFF.

This rearrangement joins TRBV2 to TRBJ2-1; D may be TRBD2 (5 bases). Trimming stripped 1 base from V and 6 bases from J, with 13 bases between. This CDR3 has 15 residues. Germline V CDR1 and CDR2: SNHLY, FYNNEI. CDR3 region: CASSEGTRRSNEQFF. CDR3 bases: TGTGCCAGCAGTGAAGGGACCCGGAGGTCCAATGAGCAGTTCTTC.

CDR3 sequence reads: CASSVVAGGNTGELFF. The DNA of the CDR3 is TGTGCCAGCAGCGTAGTTGCGGGGGGGAACACCGGGGAGCTGTTTTTT. The chain carries TRBV9 and TRBJ2-2, with 8 bases aligning to TRBD2. Trimming took 0 bases from V and 1 from J; bases not matched to a gene: 2. In germline, CDR1 is SGDLS, CDR2 YYNGEE. The CDR3 is 16 amino acids.

This clone was counted once. J is TRBJ2-5 and V is TRBV6-6, with a tentative D call TRBD1 (6 bases). Trimming pared 8 bases from V and 5 bases from J, leaving 15 bases between. The CDR3 runs 13 residues. Germline CDR1 is MNHNY and CDR2 is SVGAGI (reference sequence). This CDR3 is CASRFRGEETQYF. CDR3 bases: TGTGCCAGCCGGTTCAGGGGCGAGGAGACCCAGTACTTC.

The chain recombines TRBV7-9 with TRBJ1-4; D gene ambiguous. The CDR3 has 14 amino acids. Germline V gene lookup returns CDR1 SEHNR and CDR2 FQNEAQ (reference sequence). The ends were cut back, 5 bases at V and 0 bases at J, with 7 bases in the middle. The CDR3 protein is CASSPGSTNEKLFF. In DNA, the CDR3 is TGTGCCAGCAGCCCAGGATCAACTAATGAAAAACTGTTTTTT.